The 21 T cell receptor beta chains presented below share a single source sample, sequenced in a study of cytomegalovirus exposure and HLA in healthy donors. It was with 60 Vbeta and 13 Jbeta primers that the PCR ran. The table came from immunoSEQ multiplex PCR; TCRdb's copy has only in-frame clones and leaves some out. The sample consists of 110,000 or so clones, over 8.5% of them appearing once. Sequenced: PBMCs. The receptors derive from a woman aged 40 to 49 in good health and CMV-seropositive.

The J gene is TRBJ2-3, the V gene TRBV7-7; 8 bases are a match to TRBD2. The CDR3 consists of 15 residues. After removal of 1 base from V and 2 bases from J, the junction contained 2 bases not matched to a gene. Germline values: CDR1 SSHAT, CDR2 FNYEAQ (reference sequence). The CDR3 DNA reads as TGTGCCAGCAGCTTAGACGGGGGGGCCACAGATACGCAGTATTTT. Translated: CASSLDGGATDTQYF.

This chain uses TRBV4-1 with TRBJ1-4; D uncertain. CDR1 is MGHRA, CDR2 YSYEKL, per germline. The CDR3 runs 13 residues. The V gene lost 2 bases and the J gene lost 8 bases, with 9 bases spanning the gap. The CDR3 reads CASSQLRPEKLFF. In nucleotides, the CDR3 is TGCGCCAGCAGCCAACTCAGGCCCGAAAAACTGTTTTTT.

The V call is TRBV7-8, the J call TRBJ1-3; D is possibly TRBD1 (6 bases). This CDR3 is 18 amino acids long. V shed 5 bases and J shed 0 bases, with 20 bases lying between them. CDR1 SGHVS and CDR2 FQNEAQ come from the germline V gene. The CDR3 region has the DNA TGTGCCAGCAGCATAGAGTATAGGGCACAGGGCTCTGGAAACACCATATATTTT. This sequence encodes CASSIEYRAQGSGNTIYF. The full variable domain, in which reference TRBV7-8 and TRBJ1-3 provide the parts outside the CDR3, is GAGVSQSPRYKVAKRGQDVALRCDPISGHVSLFWYQQALGQGPEFLTYFQNEAQLDKSGLPSDRFFAERPEGSVSTLKIQRTQQEDSAVYLCASSIEYRAQGSGNTIYFGEGSWLTVV.

This chain connects TRBV6-4 to TRBJ2-1; possibly TRBD1 for D (6 bases). The germline V gene has CDR1 MRHNA and CDR2 SNTAGT. The V end was cut by 6 bases, the J end by 6 bases, with 12 bases between. CDR3 length: 13 amino acids. CDR3 nucleotides: TGTGCCAGCAGGGGGGACAAATTCAATGAGCAGTTCTTC. Protein: CASRGDKFNEQFF.

The genes are TRBV19 and TRBJ1-4; D unresolved. The CDR3 covers 14 residues. From germline, CDR1 is LNHDA and CDR2 SQIVND (reference sequence). V dropped 4 bases and J dropped 3 bases, with 9 bases sitting between them. The CDR3 coding sequence is TGTGCCAGTAGTACCCGACGGGCTAATGAAAAACTGTTTTTT. It specifies CASSTRRANEKLFF.

This clone was counted a few times. This chain joins TRBV9 and TRBJ1-2; 7 bases line up with TRBD1. The CDR3 has 16 residues. CDR1 is SGDLS and CDR2 is YYNGEE in the germline V gene. V was clipped by 1 base and J by 4 bases; unmatched bases: 10. In DNA form, the CDR3 reads TGTGCCAGCAGCGTAAGGTCTACACAGGGGCCCTATGGCTACACCTTC. Protein sequence: CASSVRSTQGPYGYTF. The full variable domain, rest sourced from reference TRBV9 and TRBJ1-2, is DSGVTQTPKHLITATGQRVTLRCSPRSGDLSVYWYQQSLDQGLQFLIQYYNGEERAKGNILERFSAQQFPDLHSELNLSSLELGDSALYFCASSVRSTQGPYGYTFGSGTRLTVV.

This clone was detected a few times. The CDR3 sequence is CASSLGSQGNTEAFF. CDR3 DNA sequence: TGTGCCAGCAGCTTAGGCAGCCAGGGGAACACTGAAGCTTTCTTT. V is TRBV7-9 and J is TRBJ1-1, with a tentative D call TRBD1 (5 bases). Per germline, CDR1 SEHNR and CDR2 FQNEAQ (reference sequence). The CDR3 sequence is 15 residues long. The V end lost 1 base, the J end lost 1 base, and 10 bases lay between the germline ends.

The V gene is TRBV18, the J gene TRBJ1-2; TRBD1 agrees at 8 bases. V shed 8 bases, J shed 4 bases, and the junction held 15 bases outside the gene matches. Germline CDR1 and CDR2: KGHSH and LQKENI. This CDR3 is built from 16 residues. The CDR3 DNA sequence: TGTGCCAGCCTCTCTGGAGGAGGCAGGGGGCTCTATGGCTACACCTTC. Its protein product is CASLSGGGRGLYGYTF.

The genes are TRBV6-6 and TRBJ2-1; 14 bases match TRBD2. This CDR3 spans 15 amino acids. The germline V gene encodes CDR1 MNHNY and CDR2 SVGAGI (reference sequence). Trimming removed 7 bases from V and 8 bases from J; junction bases left unmatched: 7. The CDR3 loop is CASKKPGLAGDEQFF. The DNA for the CDR3 is TGTGCCAGCAAGAAGCCGGGACTAGCGGGGGATGAGCAGTTCTTC.

The chain joins TRBV5-1 to TRBJ1-1; 9 bases line up with TRBD1. The germline V gene encodes CDR1 SGHRS and CDR2 YFSETQ. Trimming cost V 4 bases and J 1 base; bases outside gene matches: 2. This CDR3 comprises 14 residues. The CDR3 protein is CASSRGQGNTEAFF. CDR3 coding DNA: TGCGCCAGCAGCAGGGGACAGGGGAACACTGAAGCTTTCTTT.

This clone was counted between two and nine times. V and J are TRBV28 and TRBJ2-7, with a weak D call TRBD1 (6 bases). The CDR3 is made up of 15 amino acids. The germline gives CDR1 MDHEN, CDR2 SYDVKM. V lost 6 bases and J 2 bases, leaving 17 bases between the germline ends. The CDR3, as DNA: TGTGCCAGCAGGGAAGGGGGAATCAAAACCTACGAGCAGTACTTC. Translated, it gives CASREGGIKTYEQYF.

The J gene is TRBJ2-7, the V gene TRBV28, with 8 bases identical to TRBD1. The V segment lost 4 bases and the J segment 5 bases; nucleotides outside the gene matches: 10. The CDR3 totals 15 residues. The germline V gene encodes CDR1 MDHEN and CDR2 SYDVKM. As DNA, the CDR3 is TGTGCCAGCAGTTCGGCGGACAGGGTGGACAACGAGCAGTACTTC. Protein product: CASSSADRVDNEQYF.

This clone has ten or more counts. The CDR3 DNA is TGCGCCAGCAGCCTCAACCTGGGACAGCTGAGCTCCTACGAGCAGTACTTC. The encoded protein is CASSLNLGQLSSYEQYF. The rearrangement joins TRBV5-1 to TRBJ2-7; 7 bases map to TRBD1. CDR1 and CDR2 (germline): SGHRS, YFSETQ. V was clipped by 4 bases and J by 0 bases; unmatched bases: 13. The CDR3 has 17 residues.

The chain uses TRBV18 and TRBJ1-5, with TRBD1 matching over 8 bases. The germline V gene has CDR1 KGHSH and CDR2 LQKENI. The CDR3 length is 16 residues. V dropped 0 bases and J dropped 3; count of bases not matched to a gene: 4. The CDR3 loop reads CASSPPGTGINQPQHF. The DNA for the CDR3 is TGTGCCAGCTCACCACCGGGGACAGGAATCAATCAGCCCCAGCATTTT.

This clone occurred a few times. J is TRBJ1-4 and V is TRBV2, with D unclear. The V end was cut by 4 bases, the J end by 3 bases, with 12 bases between. Germline CDR1 and CDR2: SNHLY and FYNNEI. The CDR3 runs to 15 residues. The CDR3 region is CASSGLAGPNEKLFF. The CDR3, as DNA: TGTGCCAGCAGTGGGTTGGCGGGCCCTAATGAAAAACTGTTTTTT.

This clone came up a few times. The chain uses TRBV4-1 and TRBJ2-1; D possibly corresponds to TRBD1 (6 bases). The CDR3 loop spans 14 amino acids. The V gene lost 8 bases and the J gene lost 0 bases, with 11 bases spanning the gap. Germline V gene sequence: CDR1 MGHRA, CDR2 YSYEKL. DNA for the CDR3: TGCGCCAGCGGTCAGGGGAGCTCCTACAATGAGCAGTTCTTC. It encodes CASGQGSSYNEQFF.

This clone was counted only a few times. The chain links TRBV5-1 to TRBJ1-1, with D possibly being TRBD1 (6 bases). Germline loops: CDR1 SGHRS, CDR2 YFSETQ. The CDR3 contains 14 residues. Trimming cost V 0 bases and J 1 base, with 7 bases left between them. CDR3 DNA sequence: TGCGCCAGCAGCTTGGGACAGGCGAACACTGAAGCTTTCTTT. It translates to CASSLGQANTEAFF. The variable domain in full, with the rest retrieved from reference TRBV5-1 and TRBJ1-1, is KAGVTQTPRYLIKTRGQQVTLSCSPISGHRSVSWYQQTPGQGLQFLFEYFSETQRNKGNFPGRFSGRQFSNSRSEMNVSTLELGDSALYLCASSLGQANTEAFFGQGTRLTVV.

The J gene is TRBJ1-5, the V gene TRBV19, with D maybe TRBD1 (6 bases). The CDR3 contains 15 residues. V was trimmed by 7 bases and J by 7 bases, leaving 20 bases between them. The germline gives CDR1 LNHDA, CDR2 SQIVND (reference sequence). The CDR3 here is CASNNMGGGGQPQHF. CDR3 in DNA: TGTGCCAGTAACAATATGGGAGGGGGTGGGCAGCCCCAGCATTTT. The entire variable domain, with the rest obtained from reference TRBV19 and TRBJ1-5, is as follows: DGGITQSPKYLFRKEGQNVTLSCEQNLNHDAMYWYRQDPGQGLRLIYYSQIVNDFQKGDIAEGYSVSREKKESFPLTVTSAQKNPTAFYLCASNNMGGGGQPQHFGDGTRLSIL.

The chain couples TRBV2 to TRBJ1-4, with D possibly being TRBD1 (6 bases). V was clipped by 6 bases and J by 3 bases, with 11 bases between them. Germline CDR1 reads SNHLY; CDR2 reads FYNNEI. The CDR3 has 14 amino acids. This CDR3 is CASRVQGSNEKLFF. In DNA form, the CDR3 reads TGTGCCAGCAGGGTACAGGGCTCTAATGAAAAACTGTTTTTT.

V usage is TRBV6-5 and J usage is TRBJ1-2, with D hard to call. The ends were cut back, 6 bases at V and 5 bases at J, with 16 bases in the middle. CDR1 is MNHEY and CDR2 is SVGAGI in the germline V gene. The CDR3 has 14 residues. Here the CDR3 DNA reads TGTGCCAGCAGGTCAGGCGGGCAGGCTTATGGCTACACCTTC. Amino acid sequence: CASRSGGQAYGYTF.

The rearrangement links TRBV11-2 to TRBJ1-4; unclear D gene. Trimming shortened V by 1 base and J by 4 bases, and 10 bases separated the two germline ends. Per the germline V gene, CDR1 is SGHAT and CDR2 is FQNNGV. This CDR3 comprises 15 residues. The CDR3 sequence: CASSLGPGINEKLFF. The CDR3 DNA follows: TGTGCCAGCAGCTTAGGCCCGGGTATTAATGAAAAACTGTTTTTT.